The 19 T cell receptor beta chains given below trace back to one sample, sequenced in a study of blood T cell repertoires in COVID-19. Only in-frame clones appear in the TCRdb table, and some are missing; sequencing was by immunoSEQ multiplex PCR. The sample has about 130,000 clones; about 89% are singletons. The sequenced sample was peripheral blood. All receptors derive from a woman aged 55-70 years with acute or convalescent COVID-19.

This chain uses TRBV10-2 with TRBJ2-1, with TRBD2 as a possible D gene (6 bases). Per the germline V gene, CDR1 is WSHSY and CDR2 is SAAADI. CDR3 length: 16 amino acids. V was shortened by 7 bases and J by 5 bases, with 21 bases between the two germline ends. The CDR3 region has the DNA TGCGCCAGCATAAGCGGGTGGGAACCCTATAACAATGAGCAGTTCTTC. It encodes CASISGWEPYNNEQFF.

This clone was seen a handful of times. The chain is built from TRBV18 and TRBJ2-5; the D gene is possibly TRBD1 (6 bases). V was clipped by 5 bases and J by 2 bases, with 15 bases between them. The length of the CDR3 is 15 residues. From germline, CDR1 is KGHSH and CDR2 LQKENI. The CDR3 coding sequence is TGTGCCAGCTCAACGGGGAGACAGGCTCAAGAGACCCAGTACTTC. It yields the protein CASSTGRQAQETQYF.

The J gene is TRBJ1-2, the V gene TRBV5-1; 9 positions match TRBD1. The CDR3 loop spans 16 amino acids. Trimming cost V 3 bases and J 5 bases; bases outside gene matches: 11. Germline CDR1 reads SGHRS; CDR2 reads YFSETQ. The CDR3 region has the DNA TGCGCCAGCAGCTCAGGAGAGGACAGGGGACCGTATGGCTACACCTTC. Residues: CASSSGEDRGPYGYTF.

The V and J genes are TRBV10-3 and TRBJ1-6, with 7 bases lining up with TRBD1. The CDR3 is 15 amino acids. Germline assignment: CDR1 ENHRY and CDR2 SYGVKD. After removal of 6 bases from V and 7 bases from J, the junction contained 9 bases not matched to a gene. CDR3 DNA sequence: TGTGCCATCAGCCTGCGGGACAGACAGAATTCACCCCTCCACTTT. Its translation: CAISLRDRQNSPLHF.

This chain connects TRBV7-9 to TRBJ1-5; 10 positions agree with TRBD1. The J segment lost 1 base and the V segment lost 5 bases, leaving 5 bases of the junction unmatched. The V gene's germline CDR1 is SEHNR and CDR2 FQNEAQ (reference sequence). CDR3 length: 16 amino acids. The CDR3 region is CASSPGTGVSNQPQHF. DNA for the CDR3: TGTGCCAGCAGCCCCGGGACAGGGGTAAGCAATCAGCCCCAGCATTTT.

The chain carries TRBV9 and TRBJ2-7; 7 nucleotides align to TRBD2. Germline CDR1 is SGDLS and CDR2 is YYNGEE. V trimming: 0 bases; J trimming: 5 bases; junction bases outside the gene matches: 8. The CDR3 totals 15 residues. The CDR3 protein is CASSVAGREPDEQYF. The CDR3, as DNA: TGTGCCAGCAGCGTAGCGGGGCGGGAGCCTGACGAGCAGTACTTC.

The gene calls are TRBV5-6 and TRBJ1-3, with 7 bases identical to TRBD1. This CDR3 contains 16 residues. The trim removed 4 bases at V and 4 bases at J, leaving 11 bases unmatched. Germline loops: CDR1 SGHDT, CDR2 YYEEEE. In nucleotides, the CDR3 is TGTGCCAGCAGCCCCCGCCGATACAGGGGAGGAAACACCATATATTTT. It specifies CASSPRRYRGGNTIYF.

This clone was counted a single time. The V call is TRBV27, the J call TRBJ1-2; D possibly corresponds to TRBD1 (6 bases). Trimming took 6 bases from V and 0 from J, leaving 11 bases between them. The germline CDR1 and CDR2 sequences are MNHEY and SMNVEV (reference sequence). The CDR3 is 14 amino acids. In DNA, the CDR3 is TGTGCCAGCAGGAAACAGGGTTCTAACTATGGCTACACCTTC. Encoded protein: CASRKQGSNYGYTF.

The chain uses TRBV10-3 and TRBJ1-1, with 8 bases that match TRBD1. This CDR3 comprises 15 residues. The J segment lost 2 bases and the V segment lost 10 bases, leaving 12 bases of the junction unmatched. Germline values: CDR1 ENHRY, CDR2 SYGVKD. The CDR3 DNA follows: TGTGCCACCGCCGTAGACAGGGGCACTAACACTGAAGCTTTCTTT. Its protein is CATAVDRGTNTEAFF.

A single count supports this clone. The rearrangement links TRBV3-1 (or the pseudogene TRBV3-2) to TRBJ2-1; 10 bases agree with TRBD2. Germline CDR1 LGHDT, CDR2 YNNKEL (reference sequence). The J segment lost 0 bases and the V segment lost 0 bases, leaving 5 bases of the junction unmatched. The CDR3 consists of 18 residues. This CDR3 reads CASSQESGLAFSYNEQFF. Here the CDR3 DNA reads TGTGCCAGCAGCCAAGAATCGGGACTAGCGTTCTCCTACAATGAGCAGTTCTTC.

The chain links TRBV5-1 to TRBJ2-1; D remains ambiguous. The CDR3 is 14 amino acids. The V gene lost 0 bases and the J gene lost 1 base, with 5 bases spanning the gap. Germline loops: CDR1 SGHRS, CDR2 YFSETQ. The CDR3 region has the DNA TGCGCCAGCAGCTTGGCCGTGTCCTACAATGAGCAGTTCTTC. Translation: CASSLAVSYNEQFF.

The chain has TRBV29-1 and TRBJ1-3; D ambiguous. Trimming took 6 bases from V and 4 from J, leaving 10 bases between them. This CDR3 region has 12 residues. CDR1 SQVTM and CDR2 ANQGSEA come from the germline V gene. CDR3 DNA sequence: TGCAGCGTGCTGACACAAGGAAACACCATATATTTT. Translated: CSVLTQGNTIYF. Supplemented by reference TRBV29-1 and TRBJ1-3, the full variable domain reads SAVISQKPSRDICQRGTSLTIQCQVDSQVTMMFWYRQQPGQSLTLIATANQGSEATYESGFVIDKFPISRPNLTFSTLTVSNMSPEDSSIYLCSVLTQGNTIYFGEGSWLTVV.

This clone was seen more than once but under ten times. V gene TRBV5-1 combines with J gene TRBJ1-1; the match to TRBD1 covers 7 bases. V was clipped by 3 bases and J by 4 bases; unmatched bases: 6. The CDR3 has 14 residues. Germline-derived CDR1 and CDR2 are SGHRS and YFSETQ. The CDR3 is CASSWGQRGTEAFF. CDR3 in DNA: TGCGCCAGCAGCTGGGGACAGAGGGGCACTGAAGCTTTCTTT.

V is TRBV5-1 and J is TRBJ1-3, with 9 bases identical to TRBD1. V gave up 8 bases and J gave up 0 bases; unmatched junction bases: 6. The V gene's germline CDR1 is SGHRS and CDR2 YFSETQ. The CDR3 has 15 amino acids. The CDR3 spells CASQGQGSSGNTIYF. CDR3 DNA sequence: TGCGCCAGTCAGGGACAGGGTTCCTCTGGAAACACCATATATTTT. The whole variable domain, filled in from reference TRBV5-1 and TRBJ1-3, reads KAGVTQTPRYLIKTRGQQVTLSCSPISGHRSVSWYQQTPGQGLQFLFEYFSETQRNKGNFPGRFSGRQFSNSRSEMNVSTLELGDSALYLCASQGQGSSGNTIYFGEGSWLTVV.

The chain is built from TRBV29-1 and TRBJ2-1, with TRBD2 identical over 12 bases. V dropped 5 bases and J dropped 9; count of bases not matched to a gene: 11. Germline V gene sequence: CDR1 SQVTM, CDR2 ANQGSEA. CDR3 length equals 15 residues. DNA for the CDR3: TGCAGCGTTCTCTACTCCCTAGCGGGAGGGAGTGAGCAGTTCTTC. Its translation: CSVLYSLAGGSEQFF.

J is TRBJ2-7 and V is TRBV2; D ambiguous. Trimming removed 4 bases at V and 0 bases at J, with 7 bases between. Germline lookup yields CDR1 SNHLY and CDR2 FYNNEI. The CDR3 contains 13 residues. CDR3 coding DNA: TGTGCCAGCAGTGCCCCTCTCTCCTACGAGCAGTACTTC. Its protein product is CASSAPLSYEQYF.

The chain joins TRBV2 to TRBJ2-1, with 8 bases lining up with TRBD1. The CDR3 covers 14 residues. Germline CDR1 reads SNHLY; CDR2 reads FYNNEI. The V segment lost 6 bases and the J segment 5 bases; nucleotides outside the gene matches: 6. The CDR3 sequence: CASSARTGNNEQFF. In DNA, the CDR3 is TGTGCCAGCAGCGCCCGGACAGGGAACAATGAGCAGTTCTTC.

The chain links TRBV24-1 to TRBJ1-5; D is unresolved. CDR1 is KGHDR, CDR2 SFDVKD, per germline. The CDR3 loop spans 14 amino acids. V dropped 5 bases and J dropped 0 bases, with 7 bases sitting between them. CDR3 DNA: TGTGCCACCAGTGCTCAGATTAGCAATCAGCCCCAGCATTTT. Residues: CATSAQISNQPQHF.

The CDR3 DNA reads TGTGCCAGCAGCCAAGCCAGGGCAGTCCAGGTCCGACCCAATGAGCAGTTCTTC. Translated: CASSQARAVQVRPNEQFF. This chain connects TRBV3-1 (or the pseudogene TRBV3-2) to TRBJ2-1; perhaps TRBD1 as D (5 bases). Trimming left V 1 base short and J 6 bases short, with 22 bases between. CDR3 length: 18 residues. Germline CDR1 LGHDT, CDR2 YNNKEL (reference sequence).